A selection of T cell receptor beta chains follows, all from one sample in a study of STAT5B mutations in CD4+ large granular lymphocyte leukemia. Sequenced by immunoSEQ multiplex PCR; TCRdb stores in-frame clones only, minus some. The table has about 34,000 clones, over 60% seen once. Sample: CD4+ T cells from blood buffy coats. These receptors all stem from a human donor in good health. Each CDR3 is given with its conserved first and last residue. The D gene is left open where the match is weak. For some rows the clone size is stated as once, few or many, or as a class when expanded; others skip it.

>TRBV2|NA|NA|TRBJ2-2
TGTGCCAGCAGTGGGGGAGGGGGGGCGAACACCGGGGAGCTGTTTTTT
CASSGGGGANTGELFF
>TRBV9|NA|NA|TRBJ2-7
TGTGCCAGCAGCGCCGGATTCTTATCAGCCTACGAGCAGTACTTC
CASSAGFLSAYEQYF
>TRBV25-1|NA|few|TRBJ1-1
TGTGCCAGCAGTGGCACGGGCACTGAAGCTTTCTTT
CASSGTGTEAFF
>TRBV5-1|NA|few|TRBJ1-3
TGCGCCAGCAGCCCAACAGGGTCTGGAAACACCATATATTTT
CASSPTGSGNTIYF
>TRBV15|NA|NA|TRBJ1-5
TGTGCCACCAGCAGAGGGGGGAGCAATCAGCCCCAGCATTTT
CATSRGGSNQPQHF
>TRBV19|NA|once|TRBJ2-6
TGTGCCAGTAGTATTTCAGCCAGCTCTGGGGCCAACGTCCTGACTTTC
CASSISASSGANVLTF
>TRBV6-1|TRBD1|NA|TRBJ1-2
TGTGCCAGCAGTGCCGACAGGGGAGTCTATGGCTACACCTTC
CASSADRGVYGYTF
>TRBV5-1|TRBD1|NA|TRBJ2-7
TGCGCCAGCAGCTTGCCGGGGACAGGGGGCGAGGGATTCTACGAGCAGTACTTC
CASSLPGTGGEGFYEQYF
>TRBV29-1|TRBD1|NA|TRBJ2-7
TGCAGCGTTGCCTACAGGGGGACCTACGAGCAGTACTTC
CSVAYRGTYEQYF
>TRBV7-6|NA|NA|TRBJ1-1
TGTGCCAGCAGTTTTGCCTCCGGGGTTGCTTTCTTT
CASSFASGVAFF
>TRBV7-2|NA|NA|TRBJ2-5
TGTGCCAGCAGCCTGCTGGGGCAGGGGATGGAGACCCAGTACTTC
CASSLLGQGMETQYF
>TRBV5-4|NA|NA|TRBJ1-2
TGTGCCAGCAAAAACAGCAGGGACTATGGCTACACCTTC
CASKNSRDYGYTF
>TRBV30|NA|NA|TRBJ2-2
TGTGCCTGGAGATCAAACACCGGGGAGCTGTTTTTT
CAWRSNTGELFF
>TRBV7-8|TRBD1|NA|TRBJ2-3
TGTGCCAGCAGCCCTCTTATCACCTGGGACAGGAGCACAGATACGCAGTATTTT
CASSPLITWDRSTDTQYF
>TRBV7-9|NA|NA|TRBJ2-6
TGTGCCAGCAGCTTAAAGTTAGATGGGGCCAACGTCCTGACTTTC
CASSLKLDGANVLTF
>TRBV6-6|NA|NA|TRBJ1-5
TGTGCCAGCAACGACCCCAGGGTCGGTCAGCCCCAGCATTTT
CASNDPRVGQPQHF
>TRBV11-2|NA|NA|TRBJ1-4
TGTGCCAGCAGCTTAAGGGCGACGACAGGCCAACTGTTTTTT
CASSLRATTGQLFF
>TRBV5-5|NA|NA|TRBJ1-2
TGTGCCAGCAGCTTGGTTCCCCCTGGCTATGGCTACACCTTC
CASSLVPPGYGYTF
>TRBV5-4|NA|NA|TRBJ1-2
TGTGCCAGCAGCTTGGGACAGATCCTAGGAGGCAGATCCTATGGCTACACCTTC
CASSLGQILGGRSYGYTF
>TRBV5-5|NA|NA|TRBJ1-2
TGTGCCAGCAGCTTGGACAGGCGAGGAGGCTACACCTTC
CASSLDRRGGYTF
>TRBV5-1|TRBD2|NA|TRBJ2-1
TGCGCCAGCGGGACTGGAGCGGGGGGGGCCTCCAATGAGCAGTTCTTC
CASGTGAGGASNEQFF
>TRBV5-5|TRBD1|few|TRBJ1-6
TGTGCCAGCAGCCTGAGACAGGGAATCGATAATTCACCCCTCCACTTT
CASSLRQGIDNSPLHF
>TRBV7-6|NA|NA|TRBJ2-5
TGTGCCAGCAGTTCAGCCCGTCAAGAGACCCAGTACTTC
CASSSARQETQYF
>TRBV7-8|TRBD1|NA|TRBJ1-3
TGTGCCAGCAGCTCACAAGGGGGCAGAATCGGAAACACCATATATTTT
CASSSQGGRIGNTIYF
>TRBV6-5|NA|few|TRBJ1-5
TGTGCCAGCAGTTACTCGGGAGGCAATCAGCCCCAGCATTTT
CASSYSGGNQPQHF
>TRBV5-4|TRBD2|NA|TRBJ2-2
TGTGCCAGCAGTTATGGGGGGGTAGCTAACACCGGGGAGCTGTTTTTT
CASSYGGVANTGELFF
>TRBV29-1|NA|NA|TRBJ2-7
TGCAGCGTCGGGTTTTCCTACGAGCAGTACTTC
CSVGFSYEQYF
>TRBV29-1|NA|NA|TRBJ1-3
TGCAGCGGACGGACAGTTGGAAACACCATATATTTT
CSGRTVGNTIYF
>TRBV6-6|NA|once|TRBJ2-2
TGTGCCAGCAGTTACTCAGAGTTGACCGGGGAGCTGTTTTTT
CASSYSELTGELFF
>TRBV27|TRBD1|NA|TRBJ1-1
TGTGCCAGCAGTTCCCGGACGGGACAGGGGGGCACTGAAGCTTTCTTT
CASSSRTGQGGTEAFF
>TRBV5-4|TRBD1|NA|TRBJ2-6
TGTGCCAGCAGCCGCCCCCCCGGGACAGGGGCCCAAACTGGGGCCAACGTCCTGACTTTC
CASSRPPGTGAQTGANVLTF
>TRBV2|NA|few|TRBJ1-1
TGTGCCAGCAGTTTCACACACAACACTGAAGCTTTCTTT
CASSFTHNTEAFF
>TRBV10-3|NA|NA|TRBJ1-1
TGTGCCATCAGTGAGTCGCTGGGACTTCTGAACACTGAAGCTTTCTTT
CAISESLGLLNTEAFF
>TRBV7-2|NA|NA|TRBJ1-5
TGTGCCAGCAGCTTAGTCGAGGGGCGCAATCAGCCCCAGCATTTT
CASSLVEGRNQPQHF
>TRBV2|NA|few|TRBJ1-5
TGTGCCAGCAGTCGGGACGGAATTAGCAATCAGCCCCAGCATTTT
CASSRDGISNQPQHF
>TRBV19|TRBD1|NA|TRBJ2-3
TGTGCCAGTAGTACGACAGGGACGATCACAGATACGCAGTATTTT
CASSTTGTITDTQYF
>TRBV19|NA|few|TRBJ1-5
TGTGCCAGTAGCCGAGACACCCCCGGGCAGCCCCAGCATTTT
CASSRDTPGQPQHF
>TRBV19|TRBD2|NA|TRBJ2-1
TGTGCCAGTAGCCCCCCGGGGCTAGCGGCATCCTACAATGAGCAGTTCTTC
CASSPPGLAASYNEQFF
>TRBV14|NA|NA|TRBJ1-1
TGTGCCAGCAGCCCCCTAGGAGGGGGTCGGTCAGGTGAAGCTTTCTTT
CASSPLGGGRSGEAFF
>TRBV7-9|NA|NA|TRBJ2-6
TGTGCCAGCAGCAGGGCGGCCAACGTCCTGACTTTC
CASSRAANVLTF
>TRBV6-5|NA|NA|TRBJ1-2
TGTGCCAGCCGTAGGGGGGGGGCCTATGGCTACACCTTC
CASRRGGAYGYTF
>TRBV10-3|TRBD1|NA|TRBJ1-1
TGTGCCATCAGGCTGGACAGGTTGGAGGCTGAAGCTTTCTTT
CAIRLDRLEAEAFF
>TRBV10-3|NA|NA|TRBJ1-2
TGTGCCATCAGTCTCCCCGGGGGGGGGAGAAACTATGGCTACACCTTC
CAISLPGGGRNYGYTF
>TRBV6-5|NA|NA|TRBJ2-3
TGTGCCAGCAGTTGGAGCTTAGCGCCTGGAGATACGCAGTATTTT
CASSWSLAPGDTQYF
>TRBV4-1|NA|NA|TRBJ2-1
TGCGCCAGCAGCCAAGGCTCGGGGGCCTACAATGAGCAGTTCTTC
CASSQGSGAYNEQFF
>TRBV5-4|NA|once|TRBJ2-1
TGTGCCAGCAGCTTTTATCGGGGTCCCTCAAATGAGCAGTTCTTC
CASSFYRGPSNEQFF
>TRBV7-3|NA|NA|TRBJ1-3
TGTGCCAGCAGCCCCGGAGGCTTCTCTGGAAACACCATATATTTT
CASSPGGFSGNTIYF
>TRBV9|NA|NA|TRBJ2-7
TGTGCCAGCAGCGTGGACGCGGTCACCTACGAGCAGTACTTC
CASSVDAVTYEQYF
>TRBV4-2|NA|NA|TRBJ2-1
TGTGCCAGCAGCCAGGGGCCCCCGGGGAGCTCCTACAATGAGCAGTTCTTC
CASSQGPPGSSYNEQFF
>TRBV6-5|TRBD1|once|TRBJ1-1
TGTGCCAGCAGTTACTCTACAGGGGTCACTGAAGCTTTCTTT
CASSYSTGVTEAFF
>TRBV9|NA|few|TRBJ1-2
TGTGCCAGCAGCGTAGGAGGGGGCTATGGCTACACCTTC
CASSVGGGYGYTF
>TRBV5-1|NA|NA|TRBJ1-2
TGCGCCAGCAGCTTGGACACAGGGAATTGGGAGTGGGGCTATGGCTACACCTTC
CASSLDTGNWEWGYGYTF
>TRBV5-8|NA|NA|TRBJ2-1
TGTGCCAGCAGCCTAGGGACAGCCGGGAGCTACAATGAGCAGTTCTTC
CASSLGTAGSYNEQFF
>TRBV6-5|NA|once|TRBJ2-7
TGTGCCAGCAGTACTCGAGGGGGGGCGGCCTACGAGCAGTACTTC
CASSTRGGAAYEQYF
>TRBV6-1|NA|NA|TRBJ1-3
TGTGCCAGCAGTGAAGTTCGGGGGGGAAGCTCTGGAAACACCATATATTTT
CASSEVRGGSSGNTIYF
>TRBV5-4|NA|few|TRBJ1-1
TGTGCCAGCAGCCAGCCCGGGGAGAAAGCTTTCTTT
CASSQPGEKAFF
>TRBV5-4|TRBD1|NA|TRBJ1-6
TGTGCCAGCAGCTTGGGGGGGACAGCGCAAAATTCACCCCTCCACTTT
CASSLGGTAQNSPLHF
>TRBV27|NA|NA|TRBJ2-3
TGTGCCAGCAGTTTACGGGGGGCGACCCGCACAGATACGCAGTATTTT
CASSLRGATRTDTQYF
>TRBV28|NA|few|TRBJ1-4
TGTGCCAGCAGGGCCTACAGGGAAGGTGAAAAACTGTTTTTT
CASRAYREGEKLFF